This record concerns one TCR beta chain sequence. Its antigen remains unidentified. This specimen belongs to a study of shared clonotypes between healthy human individuals. Whole-study context: The plates for each donor numbered three CD4 naive, three CD4 memory, two CD8 naive and one CD8 memory.

Study-wide results and limits: Relative to their counterparts shared across all four donors, non-shared clonotypes exhibited diminished generation probabilities.

Clones were read by immunoSEQ multiplex PCR, and TCRdb kept only the in-frame ones, dropping some. The sample records 400,000 to 600,000 clones, roughly 95% being singletons. The clonotype comes from a woman aged 25 to 39 in good health. Sequencing was carried out using naive CD4+ T cells sorted from blood. Subset: CD45RA+ positively selected.

The CDR3 DNA is TGCGCCAGCAGCTTTATGGCGACGGATACTAACTATGGCTACACCTTC. Encoded protein: CASSFMATDTNYGYTF. This sequence joins TRBV5-1 and TRBJ1-2; D is unclear. V dropped 2 bases and J dropped 0 bases, with 14 bases sitting between them. The CDR3 has 16 amino acids. Per germline, CDR1 SGHRS and CDR2 YFSETQ.